This TCR beta chain was observed in a study of cytomegalovirus exposure and HLA in healthy donors. J was trimmed by 8 bases and V by 5 bases; bases with no gene match: 11. The CDR3 loop spans 16 amino acids. Germline V CDR1 and CDR2: MDHEN, SYDVKM. Donors showed nominal health when sampled, although they likely had unrecorded immune exposures. The PCR used 60 Vbeta and 13 Jbeta primers. The data were produced by immunoSEQ multiplex PCR, yet TCRdb's version contains in-frame clones alone and is incomplete. This sample has around 200,000 clones, with around 75% found just once. The sequence derives from a male donor in good health and CMV-seronegative. Sequencing was performed on PBMCs. The rearrangement uses TRBV28 and TRBJ2-1; 11 bases line up with TRBD2. CDR3 nucleotide sequence: TGTGCCAGCAGTCTACCGGGACTAGCGGAGAATTATGAGCAGTTCTTC. Translation gives CASSLPGLAENYEQFF.